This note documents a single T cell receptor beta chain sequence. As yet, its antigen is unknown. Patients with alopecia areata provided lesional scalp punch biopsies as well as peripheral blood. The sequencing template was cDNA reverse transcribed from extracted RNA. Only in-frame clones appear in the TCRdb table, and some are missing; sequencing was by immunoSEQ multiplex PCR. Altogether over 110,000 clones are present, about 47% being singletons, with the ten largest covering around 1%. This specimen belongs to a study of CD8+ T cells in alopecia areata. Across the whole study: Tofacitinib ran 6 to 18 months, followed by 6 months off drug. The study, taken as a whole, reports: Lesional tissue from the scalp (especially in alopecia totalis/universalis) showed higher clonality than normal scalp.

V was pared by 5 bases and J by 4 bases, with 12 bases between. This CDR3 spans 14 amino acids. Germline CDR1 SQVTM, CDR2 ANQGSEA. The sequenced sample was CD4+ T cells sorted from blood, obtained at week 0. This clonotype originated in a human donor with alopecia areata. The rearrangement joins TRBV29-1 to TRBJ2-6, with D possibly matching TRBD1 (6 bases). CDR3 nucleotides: TGCAGCGTTCGGTCAGGGGTCGGGGCCAACGTCCTGACTTTC. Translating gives CSVRSGVGANVLTF.